This is a list of T cell receptor beta chains from one sample in a study of shared clonotypes between healthy human individuals. Assay used: immunoSEQ multiplex PCR; TCRdb lists only in-frame clones, some missing. Of roughly 2 million clones in the sample, just under 95% are singletons; the top ten hold more than 0.95%. Specimen: naive CD8+ T cells sorted from blood. All receptors come from a man aged 18 to 35 in good health. Both conserved end residues are part of each CDR3.

CDR3aa: CASTQGEGEQYF
j_gene: TRBJ2-7
v_gene: TRBV11-3

CDR3aa: CAISEELAGGPAGELFF
j_gene: TRBJ2-2
v_gene: TRBV10-3

CDR3aa: CASSQAHSGLAGDEQFF
j_gene: TRBJ2-1
v_gene: TRBV4-1

CDR3aa: CASSHRGAGSYEQYF
j_gene: TRBJ2-7
v_gene: TRBV4-1

CDR3aa: CASSDSISFSNQPQHF
j_gene: TRBJ1-5
v_gene: TRBV5-8

CDR3aa: CASSQNRGPYNEQFF
j_gene: TRBJ2-1
v_gene: TRBV2

CDR3aa: CASSSDSNYGYTF
j_gene: TRBJ1-2
v_gene: TRBV28

CDR3aa: CASSQGTGVEKLFF
j_gene: TRBJ1-4
v_gene: TRBV27

CDR3aa: CASSFTQGLFSGANVLTF
j_gene: TRBJ2-6
v_gene: TRBV11-2

CDR3aa: CASSLAGIYEQYF
j_gene: TRBJ2-7
v_gene: TRBV11-2

CDR3aa: CASSGSGGNTEAFF
j_gene: TRBJ1-1
v_gene: TRBV6-5

CDR3aa: CASSRLEGGTDTQYF
j_gene: TRBJ2-3
v_gene: TRBV11-2

CDR3aa: CASSSFQGQGGYGYTF
j_gene: TRBJ1-2
v_gene: TRBV5-8

CDR3aa: CASSLSRLASEQYF
j_gene: TRBJ2-7
v_gene: TRBV27

CDR3aa: CASSTSGTSGKNEQFF
j_gene: TRBJ2-1
v_gene: TRBV13

CDR3aa: CASSLYTASYEQYF
j_gene: TRBJ2-7
v_gene: TRBV11-2

CDR3aa: CASSSTFGLAGHEQFF
j_gene: TRBJ2-1
v_gene: TRBV27

CDR3aa: CAAQGSGTDTQYF
j_gene: TRBJ2-3
v_gene: TRBV13

CDR3aa: CATSRDRGSTIYF
j_gene: TRBJ1-3
v_gene: TRBV15

CDR3aa: CAISGAVGYTF
j_gene: TRBJ1-2
v_gene: TRBV10-3

CDR3aa: CASSASGSYNEQFF
j_gene: TRBJ2-1
v_gene: TRBV2

CDR3aa: CASSPPLAGTGDDNEQFF
j_gene: TRBJ2-1
v_gene: TRBV7-9

CDR3aa: CASSLSGGTLSYEQYF
j_gene: TRBJ2-7
v_gene: TRBV27

CDR3aa: CASSWGQPQHF
j_gene: TRBJ1-5
v_gene: TRBV7-9

CDR3aa: CASSLGLVEQYF
j_gene: TRBJ2-7
v_gene: TRBV5-5

CDR3aa: CASSLGSSGSREQYF
j_gene: TRBJ2-7
v_gene: TRBV7-8

CDR3aa: CASSKGIGQPQHF
j_gene: TRBJ1-5
v_gene: TRBV7-9

CDR3aa: CAISVIEDGYYEQYF
j_gene: TRBJ2-7
v_gene: TRBV10-3

CDR3aa: CASSLGGNYEQFF
j_gene: TRBJ2-1
v_gene: TRBV7-8

CDR3aa: CASGHRQGYEQYF
j_gene: TRBJ2-7
v_gene: TRBV6-1

CDR3aa: CASSPPTGDRGWDEQFF
j_gene: TRBJ2-1
v_gene: TRBV7-7

CDR3aa: CASSPPRGEHFHNEQFF
j_gene: TRBJ2-1
v_gene: TRBV27

CDR3aa: CASSKVVYSYEQYF
j_gene: TRBJ2-7
v_gene: TRBV21-1

CDR3aa: CAWTPDSGNTIYF
j_gene: TRBJ1-3
v_gene: TRBV30

CDR3aa: CASSANRDWEGEEYF
j_gene: TRBJ2-7
v_gene: TRBV4-1

CDR3aa: CASSLAERYNEQFF
j_gene: TRBJ2-1
v_gene: TRBV28

CDR3aa: CASSEPEFKEDTGELFF
j_gene: TRBJ2-2
v_gene: TRBV28